This TCR beta chain was recorded in a study of cytomegalovirus exposure and HLA in healthy donors. As to this clone: Its antigen is unidentified.

The study, taken as a whole, reports: Beyond CMV serostatus, there was no information to go on about immune exposure. Certain indistinguishable V segments, among them TRBV6-2 and TRBV6-3, were excluded.

PCR used 60 Vbeta primers and 13 Jbeta primers. Assay: immunoSEQ multiplex PCR; the TCRdb copy retains only in-frame clones and omits some. The repertoire holds some 100,000 clones, with about 74% as singletons. Germline CDR1 and CDR2: MNHEY and SVGAGI. The CDR3 extends over 14 amino acids. V was trimmed by 5 bases and J by 3 bases, leaving 13 bases between them. The V and J genes are TRBV6-5 and TRBJ1-1; weak D call: TRBD1 (6 bases). The sequenced sample consisted of PBMCs. The sequence derives from a woman aged 18-29 years in good health and CMV-seropositive. CDR3 coding DNA: TGTGCCAGCAGTACGACAGGAAGAGACACTGAAGCTTTCTTT. Protein sequence: CASSTTGRDTEAFF.